These T cell receptor beta chains were read from a single sample in a study of blood T cells in healthy people across ages. TCRdb re-derived calls from the 5' RACE reads in MiXCR, one entry per CDR3 protein. This sample has about a million distinct CDR3 sequences; 45% to 60% occur once, and the top ten carry about a fifth. Sequencing used blood. These receptors all come from a woman aged 55-70 years in good health. The CDR3 runs from the conserved cysteine through the conserved F or W. The D gene is left open where the match is weak. Part of the rows lack a size; the others show once, few, many or a class for expanded clones.

d_gene,j_gene,v_gene,abundance,CDR3nt,CDR3aa
-,TRBJ2-4,TRBV10-2,few,TGCGCCAGCAGTGGAGGGGATCTAGCCAAAAACATTCAGTACTTC,CASSGGDLAKNIQYF
-,TRBJ2-7,TRBV9,few,TGTGCCAGCAGCGCGACTAATCACGGCGAGCAGTACTTC,CASSATNHGEQYF
TRBD1,TRBJ1-1,TRBV6-6,-,TGTGCCAGCATTGCAGGGGGAATGAACACTGAAGCTTTCTTT,CASIAGGMNTEAFF
TRBD1,TRBJ1-4,TRBV28,-,TGTGCCAGCAGTTTTTCCCGGACAGGCGTCCGAAAACTGTTTTTT,CASSFSRTGVRKLFF
-,TRBJ1-6,TRBV29-1,few,TGCAGCGCCTCGTCGGGTTATAATTCACCCCTCCACTTT,CSASSGYNSPLHF
TRBD1,TRBJ1-5,TRBV12-3/TRBV12-4,-,TGTGCCAGCAGACGGACAGGGAGTCAGCCCCAGCATTTT,CASRRTGSQPQHF
TRBD1,TRBJ2-4,TRBV4-1,few,TGCGCCAGCAGCCAAGTCGGGACAGCGAGATACCTCAAAAACATTCAGTACTTC,CASSQVGTARYLKNIQYF
TRBD1,TRBJ1-1,TRBV14,-,TGTGCCAGCAGCTACGGACAGGGCTCTGAAGCTTTCTTT,CASSYGQGSEAFF
TRBD2,TRBJ2-7,TRBV9,-,TGTGCCAGCAGCATGGGTTCTACTAGCGGGGCCTACGAGCAGTACTTC,CASSMGSTSGAYEQYF
TRBD2,TRBJ2-3,TRBV4-3,many,TGCGCCAGCAGCCTTGGGGGAGGGAGGCTCCCAGATACGCAGTATTTT,CASSLGGGRLPDTQYF
TRBD2,TRBJ2-7,TRBV10-3,-,TGTGCCATCAGTGGGCTAGCGGGAGGGGAATCCTACGAGCAGTACTTC,CAISGLAGGESYEQYF
-,TRBJ1-1,TRBV29-1,-,TGCAGCGCTCACGGGGTATCAGGACGGGCTTTCTTT,CSAHGVSGRAFF
TRBD2,TRBJ2-7,TRBV20-1,few,TGCAGTGCTCTCAGTAGCGGGGATCAGAGGTACGAGCAGTACTTC,CSALSSGDQRYEQYF
-,TRBJ2-7,TRBV12-5,-,TGTGCTAGTGGTTATGCGGAAACCTACGAGCAGTACTTC,CASGYAETYEQYF
-,TRBJ2-7,TRBV12-3/TRBV12-4,-,TGTGCCAGCAGCAGCGGAGTAGGGGGCGAGCAGTACTTC,CASSSGVGGEQYF
TRBD1,TRBJ1-2,TRBV29-1,-,TGCAGCGTTGGGACAGGGGGCTTGGGCTATGGCTACACCTTC,CSVGTGGLGYGYTF
TRBD1,TRBJ2-1,TRBV12-5,-,TGTGCTAGTGCTGATTCCGAAACCGGGACAGTATACAATGAGCAGTTCTTC,CASADSETGTVYNEQFF
TRBD2,TRBJ2-5,TRBV4-1,once,TGCGCCAGCAGCCTACTCATAGCGGGAGTCGCTATGGAGACCCAGTACTTC,CASSLLIAGVAMETQYF
-,TRBJ2-7,TRBV4-1,-,TGCGCCAGCAGCCAGGGATTTCAGACAGGACCCCGGGCCCACGAGCAGTACTTC,CASSQGFQTGPRAHEQYF
-,TRBJ2-2,TRBV3-1,-,TGTGCCAGCAGCCGACTAGTTTCGTCGTCCGGGGAGCTGTTTTTT,CASSRLVSSSGELFF
-,TRBJ2-4,TRBV3-1,-,TGTGCCAGCAGCCAAGGCAGACAAAACATTCAGTACTTC,CASSQGRQNIQYF
-,TRBJ2-3,TRBV6-5,few,TGTGCCAGCAGTTACTCCGTGGACGGACCAACCTACACAGATACGCAGTATTTT,CASSYSVDGPTYTDTQYF
TRBD1,TRBJ2-7,TRBV27,few,TGTGCCAGCAGTTTAACCGGACAGGGGCCCTCCTACGAGCAGTACTTC,CASSLTGQGPSYEQYF
-,TRBJ2-1,TRBV7-3,-,TGTGCCAGCGGCTCCCAACAGGGCTACAATGAGCAGTTCTTC,CASGSQQGYNEQFF
-,TRBJ1-1,TRBV20-1,-,TGCAGTGCTAGAGTTAGAACGAACACTGAAGCTTTCTTT,CSARVRTNTEAFF
TRBD1,TRBJ1-5,TRBV12-3/TRBV12-4,few,TGTGCCAGCCGCTTGACAGGGGGTCAGCCCCAGCATTTT,CASRLTGGQPQHF
-,TRBJ2-7,TRBV12-3/TRBV12-4,-,TGTGCCAGCAGTTTTCTACCGGGTTTCTACGAGCAGTACTTC,CASSFLPGFYEQYF
-,TRBJ1-5,TRBV10-3,-,TGTGCCATCAGTGAGGTGGGTCAGCCCCAGCATTTT,CAISEVGQPQHF
-,TRBJ1-2,TRBV29-1,few,TGCAGCGTTGAACGGAGCTATGGCTACACCTTC,CSVERSYGYTF
-,TRBJ2-7,TRBV15,-,TGTGCCACCAGCAGAGATGCAGGCTCCTCCTACGAGCAGTACTTC,CATSRDAGSSYEQYF
TRBD1,TRBJ2-7,TRBV14,-,TGTGCCAGCAGCCAAGCCAGCCGGGACAGGAGGACCTACGAGCAGTACTTC,CASSQASRDRRTYEQYF
TRBD2,TRBJ2-1,TRBV7-3,few,TGTGCCAGCAGCTTGACTAGCGGGTTCTACAATGAGCAGTTCTTC,CASSLTSGFYNEQFF
-,TRBJ2-7,TRBV4-1,-,TGCGCCAGCAGCCAAGACAACGGATACGAGCAGTACTTC,CASSQDNGYEQYF
-,TRBJ2-1,TRBV11-2,-,TGTGCCAGCAGCCTTACCCGACAGCTTATGCGTAGCACTTCCAACCCCAATGAGCAGTTCTTC,CASSLTRQLMRSTSNPNEQFF
-,TRBJ1-6,TRBV7-9,-,TGTGCCAGCAGCTTAAACTTCGGGTGGTCACCCCTCCACTTT,CASSLNFGWSPLHF
TRBD2,TRBJ2-7,TRBV14,-,TGTGCCAGCAGCAGGGAGGGGCCACCATACGAGCAGTACTTC,CASSREGPPYEQYF
TRBD2,TRBJ2-3,TRBV20-1,-,TGCAGTGCTAGATCCCCGGGGGGGCCCAAGCGGGAGATTGTGACAGATACGCAGTATTTT,CSARSPGGPKREIVTDTQYF
-,TRBJ2-1,TRBV20-1,-,TGCAGTGCTAGAGAGTGGGAGTTTCGCAATGAGCAGTTCTTC,CSAREWEFRNEQFF
-,TRBJ2-7,TRBV29-1,-,TGCAACGTGCAGGCAGGGTTCCTAACCTACGAGCAGTACTTC,CNVQAGFLTYEQYF
TRBD2,TRBJ2-4,TRBV4-3,-,TGCGCCAGCAGCCAAATACTAGCGGGAGGCCACAAGCAGTACTTC,CASSQILAGGHKQYF
-,TRBJ1-2,TRBV24-1,-,TGTGCCACCCAGACAGCCAACTATGGCTACACCTTC,CATQTANYGYTF
-,TRBJ2-4,TRBV25-1,-,TGTGCCAGCAGTGAAACCAATATGGGCATTCAGTACTTC,CASSETNMGIQYF
TRBD2,TRBJ2-1,TRBV10-3,-,TGTGCCATCAGTGACACTAGCGGGAGTGGCAATGAGCAGTTCTTC,CAISDTSGSGNEQFF
-,TRBJ2-1,TRBV29-1,-,TGCAGCGTTGACTCGAGCTCCTACAATGAGCAGTTCTTC,CSVDSSSYNEQFF
-,TRBJ2-1,TRBV7-2,-,TGTGCCAGCAGCTTATATCCCGGAGGGACAACCAACAATGAGCAGTTCTTC,CASSLYPGGTTNNEQFF
TRBD2,TRBJ2-1,TRBV5-1,few,TGCGCCAGCAGCCTAGCGACGGGACTAGAGGGCAATGAGCAGTTCTTC,CASSLATGLEGNEQFF
-,TRBJ2-3,TRBV12-3/TRBV12-4,-,TGTGCCAGCAGCAGAGCGCCAGCAGATGCGCAGTATTTT,CASSRAPADAQYF
-,TRBJ2-7,TRBV13,many,TGTGCCAGCAGCCTCAGACAGGAATCCTACGAGCAGTACTTC,CASSLRQESYEQYF